The source of this T cell receptor beta chain is a study of tumor and adjacent non-tumor tissue in lung cancer. Whole-study results and caveats: Top 100 clones took a larger repertoire share in normal lung.

TCRbeta libraries were built with three rounds of nested PCR, modified from ARM-PCR. TCRdb reprocessed the multiplex PCR reads via MiXCR and lists one record per CDR3 protein. The top ten hold 28% of the sample, which has around 70,000 distinct CDR3 sequences, 60% to 75% seen once. A word on this clonotype: Its specificity is unknown.

CDR1 is SNHLY and CDR2 is FYNNEI in the germline V gene. Trimming at V came to 4 bases and at J to 0 bases, leaving 3 bases not matched to a gene. The CDR3 length is 14 residues. The template was RNA from unsorted bulk tissue. Sequenced material: lung tumor tissue. V usage is TRBV2 and J usage is TRBJ2-7; 7 bases match TRBD1. The source of this sequence is a man between 60 and 70 years old with non-small cell lung cancer. The chain's CDR3 is CASSVRQGSYEQYF. The CDR3, as DNA: TGTGCCAGCAGTGTGAGACAGGGCTCCTACGAGCAGTACTTC.